Shown below are 18 T cell receptor beta chains from a single sample sequenced in a study of blood T cells in healthy people across ages. It was with a sample-barcoded 5' primer and a J-beta primer mix that a second PCR of about 6 to 12 cycles was run. TCRdb analysed the 5' RACE reads with MiXCR anew, one entry per CDR3 protein. Of roughly 1.6 million distinct CDR3 sequences in the sample, around 35% were seen once. Source material: blood. Receptors were obtained from a woman aged 25 to 45 in good health.

The chain has TRBV15 and TRBJ2-2, with 9 bases fitting TRBD1. Germline lookup yields CDR1 LNHNV and CDR2 YYDKDF (reference sequence). V gave up 0 bases and J gave up 3 bases; unmatched junction bases: 5. The CDR3 covers 17 residues. DNA for the CDR3: TGTGCCACCAGCAGAGATCCCGGGACAGGGTACACCGGGGAGCTGTTTTTT. This gives the protein CATSRDPGTGYTGELFF.

Remarks on this clonotype: Mismatch with germline at one junction end may stem from a read error. The rearrangement joins TRBV20-1 to TRBJ1-4, with D possibly TRBD1 on 5 matching bases. Germline CDR1 DFQATT, CDR2 SNEGSKA (reference sequence). The CDR3 is made up of 15 amino acids. CDR3 residues: CSARERRGLNEKRFF. The CDR3 coding sequence is TGCAGTGCTAGAGAAAGGCGGGGCCTTAATGAAAAACGGTTTTTT.

A remark on this clonotype: Germline is not matched at one junction end, which may reflect a read error. The chain links TRBV7-9 to TRBJ2-3, with D unclear. CDR1 is SEHNR and CDR2 is FQNEAQ in the germline V gene (reference sequence). This CDR3 has 16 amino acids. The CDR3 nucleotides read TGTGCCGGCAGCTTAGCTAAACCCCGCACAGCAGATACGCAGTATTTT. Translating gives CAGSLAKPRTADTQYF. The full variable domain, completed using reference TRBV7-9 and TRBJ2-3, is DTGVSQNPRHKITKRGQNVTFRCDPISEHNRLYWYRQTLGQGPEFLTYFQNEAQLEKSRLLSDRFSAERPKGSFSTLEIQRTEQGDSAMYLCAGSLAKPRTADTQYFGPGTRLTVL.

In its sample, this clonotype was seen many times. The chain employs TRBV29-1 and TRBJ2-7; D possibly uses TRBD1 or TRBD2 (7 bases each). Germline loops: CDR1 SQVTM, CDR2 ANQGSEA. The CDR3 loop spans 12 amino acids. V was cut by 7 bases and J by 7 bases, with 17 bases left in between. The CDR3 nucleotides are TGCAGCGCTGGGGCAGGGGGGGCGGAGCAGTACTTC. Translation gives CSAGAGGAEQYF.

V is TRBV20-1 and J is TRBJ2-1, with 7 positions matching TRBD1. Germline V lookup: CDR1 DFQATT, CDR2 SNEGSKA (reference sequence). The CDR3 is 13 amino acids. With V trimmed by 5 bases and J by 4 bases, 5 bases remained unmatched. CDR3 loop: CSAGQDRYNEQFF. CDR3 coding DNA: TGCAGTGCTGGACAGGACAGATACAATGAGCAGTTCTTC.

This clonotype appeared once. The chain employs TRBV12-3 or TRBV12-4 and TRBJ1-1; D may be TRBD1 (6 bases). CDR3 length equals 13 residues. V was pared by 6 bases and J by 5 bases, with 13 bases between. In DNA, the CDR3 is TGTGCCAGCAGCCGGACAGCCTATACTGAAGCTTTCTTT. Amino acid sequence: CASSRTAYTEAFF.

The chain uses TRBV4-2 and TRBJ1-5; weak D call: TRBD1 (6 bases). Germline CDR1 and CDR2: LGHNA and YNFKEQ. The V gene lost 0 bases and the J gene lost 5 bases, with 14 bases spanning the gap. CDR3 size: 16 residues. In DNA form, the CDR3 reads TGTGCCAGCAGCCAAGAGGGAGTAGGGGGATATCAGCCCCAGCATTTT. Encoded protein: CASSQEGVGGYQPQHF.

On this clonotype itself: One junction end does not reproduce the germline sequence, and a read error may be involved. The chain recombines TRBV10-3 with TRBJ2-5; D is perhaps TRBD1 (5 bases). Per germline, CDR1 ENHRY and CDR2 SYGVKD. This CDR3 is 14 amino acids long. Here the CDR3 reads CAIRGSGQQEIQYF. The CDR3 DNA reads as TGTGCCATCAGAGGCTCAGGGCAGCAAGAGATCCAGTACTTC.

CDR3 amino acids: CASQTPGTGAYEQYF. The CDR3 coding sequence is TGTGCCAGCCAAACTCCGGGGACAGGGGCCTACGAGCAGTACTTC. V is TRBV28 and J is TRBJ2-7, with 10 bases matching TRBD1. Germline assignment: CDR1 MDHEN and CDR2 SYDVKM. V gave up 8 bases and J gave up 2 bases; unmatched junction bases: 9. The CDR3 consists of 15 residues.

The chain has TRBV20-1 and TRBJ2-2; D ambiguous. Between the trimmed V and J ends, which lost 2 bases and 6 bases, there was a span of 10 bases. The CDR3 extends over 13 amino acids. Germline V gene lookup returns CDR1 DFQATT and CDR2 SNEGSKA (reference sequence). CDR3 nucleotides: TGCAGTGCTAGAAAGCCGTCAGCCGGGGAGCTGTTTTTT. As protein: CSARKPSAGELFF.

This clonotype turned up a few times. The genes are TRBV14 and TRBJ1-1; no definite D call. Looked up from germline, CDR1 is SGHDN and CDR2 is FVKESK. The germline V and J ends were trimmed by 4 bases and 4 bases, with 10 bases remaining between them. This CDR3 contains 13 residues. DNA for the CDR3: TGTGCCAGCAGCCCCGCCCGGGGCACTGAAGCTTTCTTT. Translating gives CASSPARGTEAFF.

This clonotype showed up many times. The V call is TRBV5-1, the J call TRBJ2-5; 7 nucleotides align to TRBD1. The CDR3 covers 14 residues. Trimming removed 4 bases from V and 3 bases from J; junction bases left unmatched: 6. Germline V gives CDR1 SGHRS, CDR2 YFSETQ. CDR3 bases: TGCGCCAGCAGCCTAACCGGGACAGAAGAGACCCAGTACTTC. Residues: CASSLTGTEETQYF.

The gene calls are TRBV9 and TRBJ1-4; TRBD1 matches 8 bases. The CDR3 is 15 residues long. The J segment lost 8 bases and the V segment lost 4 bases, leaving 10 bases of the junction unmatched. CDR1 SGDLS and CDR2 YYNGEE come from the germline V gene. In DNA form, the CDR3 reads TGTGCCAGCAGCACAGGACGGCGGACAGGGGAAAAACTGTTTTTT. It translates to CASSTGRRTGEKLFF.

The V and J genes are TRBV15 and TRBJ2-7, with 9 bases matching TRBD2. The J segment lost 5 bases and the V segment lost 0 bases, leaving 2 bases of the junction unmatched. The germline V gene encodes CDR1 LNHNV and CDR2 YYDKDF (reference sequence). The CDR3 is made up of 14 amino acids. CDR3 coding DNA: TGTGCCACCAGCAGAGACCTAGCGGGAAACGAGCAGTACTTC. It is translated as CATSRDLAGNEQYF. Full variable domain (rest looked up from reference TRBV15 and TRBJ2-7): DAMVIQNPRYQVTQFGKPVTLSCSQTLNHNVMYWYQQKSSQAPKLLFHYYDKDFNNEADTPDNFQSRRPNTSFCFLDIRSPGLGDTAMYLCATSRDLAGNEQYFGPGTRLTVT.

This chain joins TRBV29-1 and TRBJ1-1; D perhaps matches TRBD1 (5 bases). Trimming shortened V by 4 bases and J by 0 bases, and 15 bases separated the two germline ends. Germline CDR1 and CDR2: SQVTM and ANQGSEA. The CDR3 covers 15 residues. Here the CDR3 DNA reads TGCAGCGTTGGTGGAGCAGGGCCACTGAACACTGAAGCTTTCTTT. It specifies CSVGGAGPLNTEAFF.

V gene TRBV30 combines with J gene TRBJ1-2, with a tentative D call TRBD1 (5 bases). In germline, CDR1 is GTSNPN, CDR2 SVGIG (reference sequence). There are 12 residues in the CDR3. Trimming took off 5 bases at V and 7 bases at J, with 14 bases between the two ends. The CDR3 DNA reads TGTGCCTGGGGTCGGGACTTCTGTGGCTACACCTTC. This sequence encodes CAWGRDFCGYTF.

The count of this clonotype is one. This sequence joins TRBV6-5 and TRBJ2-1, with 10 bases aligning to TRBD2. Per the germline V gene, CDR1 is MNHEY and CDR2 is SVGAGI. The ends lost 1 base at V and 5 bases at J; junction bases unmatched: 11. The CDR3 is made up of 18 amino acids. CDR3 bases: TGTGCCAGCAGTTACTATCCCCCTCTAGCGGGAGAAGACAATGAGCAGTTCTTC. Amino acid sequence: CASSYYPPLAGEDNEQFF.

The rearrangement uses TRBV29-1 and TRBJ2-3; D ambiguous. Germline V lookup: CDR1 SQVTM, CDR2 ANQGSEA. The CDR3 consists of 11 residues. The V and J ends lost 4 bases and 6 bases respectively, with 8 bases between them. This CDR3 reads CSVGIWDTQYF. The CDR3 DNA reads as TGCAGCGTTGGAATTTGGGATACGCAGTATTTT.